Presented here are 25 T cell receptor beta chains from one specimen sequenced in a study of T cell repertoires in cytomegalovirus infection. MiXCR, applied by TCRdb to the reads, yields one record per CDR3 protein. In the table there are some 400,000 distinct CDR3 sequences, 15% to 20% of which are singletons. Sequenced material: PBMCs. These receptors were taken from a human donor in good health (CMV status not recorded). Some clones in this sample may be carry-over from other donors' samples.

Remarks on this clonotype: This may arise from a read error, as a much more abundant clone is one base away. The V and J genes are TRBV19 and TRBJ1-5, with 7 bases lining up with TRBD1. CDR3 length: 15 amino acids. Germline CDR1 is LNHDA and CDR2 is SQIVND (reference sequence). CDR3 in DNA: TGTACCAGTAGTGCCCAACCAGGGGGGAATCAGCCCCAGCATTTT. It yields the protein CTSSAQPGGNQPQHF.

The rearrangement links TRBV20-1 to TRBJ2-1; tentative D call: TRBD1 (6 bases). There are 15 residues in the CDR3. Trimming took off 0 bases at V and 4 bases at J, with 13 bases between the two ends. The germline gives CDR1 DFQATT, CDR2 SNEGSKA (reference sequence). This CDR3 reads CSARDRVGAYNEQFF. CDR3 bases: TGCAGTGCTAGAGATCGGGTGGGGGCATACAATGAGCAGTTCTTC.

This clonotype occurred a few times. This chain connects TRBV7-9 to TRBJ1-2; D is unresolved. The CDR3 runs 12 residues. Germline values: CDR1 SEHNR, CDR2 FQNEAQ (reference sequence). V was clipped by 0 bases and J by 6 bases, with 5 bases between them. As DNA, the CDR3 is TGTGCCAGCAGCTTAGCGTCAGATGGCTACACCTTC. As protein: CASSLASDGYTF.

The chain carries TRBV12-3 or TRBV12-4 and TRBJ1-1; 8 nucleotides line up with TRBD1. This CDR3 is 15 amino acids long. The trim removed 5 bases at V and 4 bases at J, leaving 9 bases unmatched. Here the CDR3 reads CASSPSRGLATEAFF. In DNA form, the CDR3 reads TGTGCCAGCAGTCCGAGCAGGGGGCTAGCCACTGAAGCTTTCTTT.

The chain links TRBV3-1 to TRBJ2-5; 8 nucleotides agree with TRBD2. The CDR3 covers 14 residues. J lost 3 bases, V lost 5 bases, and 5 bases had no gene match. Per the germline V gene, CDR1 is LGHDT and CDR2 is YNNKEL (reference sequence). CDR3 nucleotides: TGTGCCAGCAGCACCTCAGCGGGAGAAGAGACCCAGTACTTC. The encoded protein is CASSTSAGEETQYF.

This chain connects TRBV6-6 to TRBJ1-5; D perhaps matches TRBD1 (5 bases). CDR1 is MNHNY, CDR2 SVGAGI, per germline (reference sequence). V lost 6 bases and J 4 bases, leaving 16 bases between the germline ends. This CDR3 is built from 15 residues. CDR3 sequence reads: CASRHPGDPNQPQHF. CDR3 nucleotide sequence: TGTGCCAGCAGACACCCGGGGGACCCTAATCAGCCCCAGCATTTT.

This clonotype was recorded at least ten times. The chain recombines TRBV6-1 with TRBJ1-4; D not certain. V shed 7 bases and J shed 7 bases, with 13 bases lying between them. CDR1 and CDR2 (germline): MNHNS, SASEGT. The CDR3 has 13 amino acids. This CDR3 reads CASTDRATEKLFF. The CDR3 region has the DNA TGTGCCAGCACAGACCGGGCGACTGAAAAACTGTTTTTT.

This sequence joins TRBV6-6 and TRBJ2-1; 10 bases are a match to TRBD2. V shed 5 bases and J 13 bases; nucleotides not matched to a gene: 5. The CDR3 consists of 12 residues. The V gene's germline CDR1 is MNHNY and CDR2 SVGAGI (reference sequence). CDR3 coding DNA: TGTGCCAGCAGTGAGCGGGAGGGCCCACAGTTCTTC. Protein: CASSEREGPQFF.

The V and J genes are TRBV5-4 and TRBJ2-5; tentative D call: TRBD1 (6 bases). Trimming stripped 0 bases from V and 2 bases from J, with 17 bases between. Germline V gene data show CDR1 as SGHNT and CDR2 as YYREEE (reference sequence). This CDR3 contains 17 residues. CDR3 sequence (DNA): TGTGCCAGCAGCTTGGCCAGGGGCGGTAAAGCACAAGAGACCCAGTACTTC. It codes for CASSLARGGKAQETQYF.

This clonotype was observed a handful of times. This chain links TRBV6-6 with TRBJ2-3, with 9 bases identical to TRBD1. Germline CDR1 MNHNY, CDR2 SVGAGI (reference sequence). Trimming removed 6 bases from V and 3 bases from J; junction bases left unmatched: 1. The CDR3 spans 13 residues. CDR3 nucleotide sequence: TGTGCCAGCAGGACAGGGGGAACAGATACGCAGTATTTT. Translating it yields CASRTGGTDTQYF.

This clonotype was counted between two and nine times. The chain uses TRBV7-6 and TRBJ2-7; 12 positions agree with TRBD2. V trimming: 6 bases; J trimming: 2 bases; junction bases outside the gene matches: 11. This CDR3 comprises 17 residues. The V gene's germline CDR1 is SGHVS and CDR2 FNYEAQ. The CDR3 DNA is TGTGCCAGCAGGTCACTCACTAGCGGGAGGACTCCCTACGAGCAGTACTTC. Amino acids: CASRSLTSGRTPYEQYF.

This sequence joins TRBV4-1 and TRBJ2-1; 7 bases align to TRBD2. There are 15 residues in the CDR3. CDR1 is MGHRA, CDR2 YSYEKL, per germline. J was trimmed by 3 bases and V by 0 bases; bases with no gene match: 2. This CDR3 is CASSQEWGGYNEQFF. The CDR3 DNA is TGCGCCAGCAGCCAAGAATGGGGGGGCTACAATGAGCAGTTCTTC.

V is TRBV11-2 and J is TRBJ2-7; D gene unclear. The CDR3 length is 13 residues. V lost 5 bases to trimming and J lost 0 bases, with 8 bases between them. Germline CDR1 and CDR2: SGHAT and FQNNGV. As DNA, the CDR3 is TGTGCCAGCAGCGCTCCGGGCTCCTACGAGCAGTACTTC. Translated, it gives CASSAPGSYEQYF.

CDR3 nucleotides: TGTGCCATCGGAAGTACAGGGAAGTCGAGTGAAGCTTTCTTT. Translating gives CAIGSTGKSSEAFF. The chain links TRBV10-3 to TRBJ1-1; D might be TRBD1 (6 bases). The length of the CDR3 is 14 residues. Germline CDR1 is ENHRY and CDR2 is SYGVKD. Trimming pared 8 bases from V and 7 bases from J, leaving 20 bases between.

The rearrangement joins TRBV5-6 to TRBJ1-5, with 7 bases identical to TRBD1. Trimming took 4 bases from V and 3 from J; bases not matched to a gene: 10. CDR1 is SGHDT, CDR2 YYEEEE, per germline. The CDR3 contains 16 residues. As DNA, the CDR3 is TGTGCCAGCAGCGGTCCCGGGACAGCTTTCAATCAGCCCCAGCATTTT. Amino acid sequence: CASSGPGTAFNQPQHF.

The chain combines TRBV10-3 with TRBJ2-1, with TRBD1 matching over 7 bases. CDR1 is ENHRY, CDR2 SYGVKD, per germline. The CDR3 sequence is 15 residues long. V trimming: 6 bases; J trimming: 0 bases; junction bases outside the gene matches: 5. The chain's CDR3 is CAIRGQARSYNEQFF. The CDR3 region has the DNA TGTGCCATCAGAGGACAGGCCCGCTCCTACAATGAGCAGTTCTTC.

Worth noting for this clonotype: The junction departs from the called germline gene at one end, perhaps through a read error. The chain uses TRBV15 and TRBJ2-2, with 9 bases lining up with TRBD2. The V gene's germline CDR1 is LNHNV and CDR2 YYDKDF (reference sequence). This CDR3 is 17 amino acids long. CDR3 protein: CATSRDLASGNAGELFF. The CDR3 DNA reads as TGTGCCACCAGCAGAGATTTGGCTAGCGGGAACGCCGGGGAGCTGTTTTTT.

The CDR3 DNA reads as TGTGCCAGCCTTGAGGTTTCGCCCGAGACAGCAGATACGCAGTATTTT. Translation gives CASLEVSPETADTQYF. The V and J genes are TRBV2 and TRBJ2-3; a possible D gene is TRBD1 (5 bases). The CDR3 is 16 residues long. V was shortened by 8 bases and J by 4 bases, with 22 bases between the two germline ends. Germline CDR1 reads SNHLY; CDR2 reads FYNNEI.

This clonotype has a count of ten or more. The V gene is TRBV6-1, the J gene TRBJ1-5; 7 bases map to TRBD1. The CDR3 has 13 residues. CDR1 is MNHNS and CDR2 is SASEGT in the germline V gene. V shed 6 bases and J 5 bases; nucleotides not matched to a gene: 4. The CDR3 bases are TGTGCCAGCAGAAGCACAGGGGATCAGCCCCAGCATTTT. As protein: CASRSTGDQPQHF.

This clonotype appeared a few times. V gene TRBV2 combines with J gene TRBJ2-3, with 10 bases that match TRBD2. Germline-derived CDR1 and CDR2 are SNHLY and FYNNEI. V lost 7 bases and J lost 1; bases outside the gene matches: 8. The CDR3 covers 16 residues. The chain's CDR3 is CASTVFGLAGTDTQYF. The CDR3 DNA sequence: TGTGCCAGCACCGTATTTGGACTAGCGGGCACAGATACGCAGTATTTT.

The CDR3 loop is CSARVAGFKVEQYF. The CDR3 DNA sequence: TGCAGTGCTAGAGTAGCGGGGTTTAAGGTCGAGCAGTACTTC. V and J are TRBV20-1 and TRBJ2-7, with TRBD2 matching 8 bases. Germline-derived CDR1 and CDR2 are DFQATT and SNEGSKA (reference sequence). This CDR3 has 14 residues. Trimming took 1 base from V and 6 from J; bases not matched to a gene: 8.

The J gene is TRBJ1-1, the V gene TRBV5-1; tentative D call: TRBD1 (5 bases). The CDR3 has 16 amino acids. The germline V gene has CDR1 SGHRS and CDR2 YFSETQ. V lost 1 base, J lost 0 bases, and 13 bases lay in between. The CDR3 spells CASSLRGAAMNTEAFF. In DNA, the CDR3 is TGCGCCAGCAGCTTGCGCGGGGCCGCAATGAACACTGAAGCTTTCTTT.

The chain joins TRBV28 to TRBJ2-7, with 10 positions matching TRBD2. This CDR3 is 15 amino acids long. Germline lookup yields CDR1 MDHEN and CDR2 SYDVKM. J gave up 3 bases and V 7 bases, and 9 bases lay outside the gene matches. This CDR3 reads CASTPLAGALYEQYF. The DNA for the CDR3 is TGTGCCAGCACCCCGCTAGCGGGGGCCCTCTACGAGCAGTACTTC.

This clonotype was detected only a few times. The gene calls are TRBV11-2 and TRBJ2-5; tentative D call: TRBD1 (5 bases). With 3 bases removed from V and 1 base from J, the gap between germline ends came to 18 bases. This CDR3 has 17 amino acids. Per the germline V gene, CDR1 is SGHAT and CDR2 is FQNNGV. The CDR3 bases are TGTGCCAGCAGCTTCCAGACTTTGGGGCAGGGCCAAGAGACCCAGTACTTC. This gives the protein CASSFQTLGQGQETQYF.

There are many counts of this clonotype. The rearrangement links TRBV7-2 to TRBJ1-6; tentatively, D is TRBD1 (6 bases). Germline V gives CDR1 SGHTA, CDR2 FQGNSA. The V gene lost 5 bases and the J gene lost 12 bases, with 14 bases spanning the gap. The CDR3 totals 13 residues. The CDR3 coding sequence is TGTGCCAGCAGCCCCGACAGGCTGAAACCCCTCCACTTT. It yields the protein CASSPDRLKPLHF. Full variable domain (missing parts from reference TRBV7-2 and TRBJ1-6): GAGVSQSPSNKVTEKGKDVELRCDPISGHTALYWYRQSLGQGLEFLIYFQGNSAPDKSGLPSDRFSAERTGGSVSTLTIQRTQQEDSAVYLCASSPDRLKPLHFGNGTRLTVT.